The 18 T cell receptor beta chains listed next were all sequenced from one sample in a study of blood T cell repertoires in COVID-19. Clones were read by immunoSEQ multiplex PCR, and TCRdb kept only the in-frame ones, dropping some. The sample lists fewer than 450,000 clones, more than 75% occurring once. Input material: PBMCs or T cells enriched from blood (not recorded which). The receptor source for this set is a woman in her twenties or thirties who had recovered from COVID-19.

The V gene is TRBV29-1, the J gene TRBJ1-1; tentative D call: TRBD1 (5 bases). Trimming took off 1 base at V and 3 bases at J, with 6 bases between the two ends. Germline assignment: CDR1 SQVTM and CDR2 ANQGSEA. CDR3 size: 12 residues. In DNA form, the CDR3 reads TGCAGCGTTGAAGGACAGTACACTGAAGCTTTCTTT. Protein product: CSVEGQYTEAFF.

This rearrangement joins TRBV28 to TRBJ2-2; TRBD2 is a possible D gene (6 bases). From germline, CDR1 is MDHEN and CDR2 SYDVKM. CDR3 length: 17 amino acids. V was clipped by 5 bases and J by 1 base, with 17 bases between them. In DNA form, the CDR3 reads TGTGCCAGCAGTCCTGGGTCGCGGGACTGGAACACCGGGGAGCTGTTTTTT. Its protein is CASSPGSRDWNTGELFF.

The chain joins TRBV18 to TRBJ2-5; D not resolved. The germline gives CDR1 KGHSH, CDR2 LQKENI. This CDR3 is 16 amino acids long. V was cut by 0 bases and J by 0 bases, with 11 bases left in between. The CDR3 protein is CASSPPARPNQETQYF. CDR3 in DNA: TGTGCCAGCTCACCACCGGCGCGGCCAAACCAAGAGACCCAGTACTTC.

This clone came up once. The gene calls are TRBV28 and TRBJ2-3; 10 bases are a match to TRBD1. CDR1 is MDHEN and CDR2 is SYDVKM in the germline V gene. Trimming removed 7 bases from V and 5 bases from J; junction bases left unmatched: 9. The CDR3 contains 15 residues. The chain's CDR3 is CASTMRQGAGDTQYF. The CDR3, as DNA: TGTGCCAGCACCATGCGACAGGGGGCTGGAGATACGCAGTATTTT.

The chain carries TRBV24-1 and TRBJ1-4; 9 positions match TRBD1. The germline V gene has CDR1 KGHDR and CDR2 SFDVKD. Trimming at V came to 5 bases and at J to 3 bases, leaving 0 bases not matched to a gene. This CDR3 region has 14 residues. CDR3 loop: CATSGTGANEKLFF. The DNA for the CDR3 is TGTGCCACCAGTGGGACAGGGGCTAATGAAAAACTGTTTTTT.

The chain has TRBV6-5 and TRBJ2-5, with D possibly TRBD2 on 5 matching bases. The CDR3 has 13 amino acids. The germline V and J ends were trimmed by 6 bases and 5 bases, with 13 bases remaining between them. Germline V gene data show CDR1 as MNHEY and CDR2 as SVGAGI. In DNA, the CDR3 is TGTGCCAGCAGCTCGGGTGGGGAGGAGACCCAGTACTTC. This translates into CASSSGGEETQYF.

The gene calls are TRBV9 and TRBJ2-2; 16 nucleotides match TRBD2. CDR3 length equals 22 residues. Germline V gives CDR1 SGDLS, CDR2 YYNGEE. The ends lost 0 bases at V and 4 bases at J; junction bases unmatched: 15. The CDR3 coding sequence is TGTGCCAGCAGCGTAGGACACTTCTCCGGGACTAGCGGGGGGGCTGGCACCGGGGAGCTGTTTTTT. Translated: CASSVGHFSGTSGGAGTGELFF.

The CDR3 nucleotides are TGTGCCAGCAGCCCACCGGGACAGGGGTTGGAAGAGACCCAGTACTTC. Protein sequence: CASSPPGQGLEETQYF. The rearrangement links TRBV7-7 to TRBJ2-5, with 10 nucleotides matching TRBD1. This CDR3 region has 16 residues. Trimming cost V 5 bases and J 3 bases; bases outside gene matches: 9. Looked up from germline, CDR1 is SSHAT and CDR2 is FNYEAQ (reference sequence).

The chain recombines TRBV30 with TRBJ2-6, with D perhaps TRBD1 (6 bases). Trimming took off 4 bases at V and 3 bases at J, with 7 bases between the two ends. This CDR3 spans 13 amino acids. The germline CDR1 and CDR2 sequences are GTSNPN and SVGIG (reference sequence). The chain's CDR3 is CAWTGVGANVLTF. Written as DNA, the CDR3 is TGTGCCTGGACAGGGGTTGGGGCCAACGTCCTGACTTTC.

This chain links TRBV28 with TRBJ1-3, with D uncertain. Germline V CDR1 and CDR2: MDHEN, SYDVKM. The CDR3 length is 14 residues. The germline V and J ends were trimmed by 3 bases and 4 bases, with 10 bases remaining between them. The CDR3 DNA reads TGTGCCAGCAGTTTTAGGTCAGGCGGAAACACCATATATTTT. Residues: CASSFRSGGNTIYF.

The V gene is TRBV11-3, the J gene TRBJ2-2; 11 positions agree with TRBD2. Germline V lookup: CDR1 SGHNT, CDR2 YENEEA. CDR3 length: 15 residues. V was pared by 5 bases and J by 7 bases, with 6 bases of the junction left unmatched. The CDR3 protein is CASSPSGGYFGELFF. As DNA, the CDR3 is TGTGCCAGCAGCCCTAGCGGGGGGTACTTCGGGGAGCTGTTTTTT. The variable domain in full, completed from reference TRBV11-3 and TRBJ2-2, reads EAGVVQSPRYKIIEKKQPVAFWCNPISGHNTLYWYLQNLGQGPELLIRYENEEAVDDSQLPKDRFSAERLKGVDSTLKIQPAELGDSAVYLCASSPSGGYFGELFFGEGSRLTVL.

The chain uses TRBV13 and TRBJ1-5, with no clear D. CDR1 is PRHDT, CDR2 FYEKMQ, per germline (reference sequence). The germline V and J ends were trimmed by 3 bases and 5 bases, with 8 bases remaining between them. The CDR3 runs 13 residues. Written as DNA, the CDR3 is TGTGCCAGCAGCTTTAGCCCGTATCAGCCCCAGCATTTT. As protein: CASSFSPYQPQHF.

The rearrangement uses TRBV7-9 and TRBJ1-6, with 7 positions matching TRBD1. V lost 8 bases, J lost 2 bases, and 0 bases stayed unmatched. The CDR3 sequence is 13 residues long. Germline CDR1 is SEHNR and CDR2 is FQNEAQ (reference sequence). CDR3 sequence (DNA): TGTGCCAGCGGGACAGCCTATAATTCACCCCTCCACTTT. Its protein is CASGTAYNSPLHF.

The chain links TRBV27 to TRBJ2-2; a possible D gene is TRBD2 (5 bases). Germline loops: CDR1 MNHEY, CDR2 SMNVEV (reference sequence). The germline V and J ends were trimmed by 3 bases and 10 bases, with 18 bases remaining between them. The CDR3 is 15 amino acids. The CDR3, as DNA: TGTGCCAGCAGTTTGGAGACTATACCCCGGACGGAGCTGTTTTTT. Translated, it gives CASSLETIPRTELFF.

V gene TRBV28 combines with J gene TRBJ1-1; D remains unclear. In germline, CDR1 is MDHEN, CDR2 SYDVKM. This CDR3 has 14 residues. The germline V and J ends were trimmed by 3 bases and 5 bases, with 13 bases remaining between them. The CDR3 nucleotides are TGTGCCAGCAGTTTCGCGGGCCTAGAGACTGAAGCTTTCTTT. Protein: CASSFAGLETEAFF.

This chain joins TRBV2 and TRBJ1-4; tentative D call: TRBD1 (5 bases). Per the germline V gene, CDR1 is SNHLY and CDR2 is FYNNEI. V lost 7 bases, J lost 0 bases, and 15 bases lay in between. The CDR3 runs 16 residues. DNA for the CDR3: TGTGCCAGCACGGGGGGGTTGGGTGCAACTAATGAAAAACTGTTTTTT. It yields the protein CASTGGLGATNEKLFF.

The chain joins TRBV7-9 to TRBJ1-2; D gene uncertain. The CDR3 spans 13 residues. CDR1 is SEHNR, CDR2 FQNEAQ, per germline (reference sequence). V dropped 2 bases and J dropped 6 bases, with 10 bases sitting between them. CDR3 residues: CASSLPVVDGYTF. In DNA, the CDR3 is TGTGCCAGCAGCTTACCGGTGGTCGATGGCTACACCTTC.

This sequence joins TRBV30 and TRBJ2-7; perhaps TRBD2 as D (5 bases). CDR3 size: 12 residues. Germline V gives CDR1 GTSNPN, CDR2 SVGIG (reference sequence). The V and J ends lost 3 bases and 5 bases respectively, with 11 bases between them. CDR3 in amino acids: CAWSSWENEQYF. DNA of the CDR3: TGTGCCTGGAGCTCCTGGGAGAACGAGCAGTACTTC. Full variable domain (outside the CDR3, taken from reference TRBV30 and TRBJ2-7): SQTIHQWPATLVQPVGSPLSLECTVEGTSNPNLYWYRQAAGRGLQLLFYSVGIGQISSEVPQNLSASRPQDRQFILSSKKLLLSDSGFYLCAWSSWENEQYFGPGTRLTVT.